These 2 T cell receptor beta chains share one sample of origin, sequenced in a study of shared clonotypes between healthy human individuals. Some clones are missing from TCRdb's copy, which holds only in-frame ones; the method was immunoSEQ multiplex PCR. The repertoire consists of over 300,000 clones, with more than 75% occurring once and the leading ten covering 15% to 20%. Sequences were obtained from memory CD8+ T cells sorted from blood. Indicated subset: CD45RO+ cells pooled with CCR7-negative TemRA cells. These receptors all stem from a man between 18 and 35 years old in good health.

This clone has ten or more counts. The gene calls are TRBV5-1 and TRBJ2-5; 14 bases are a match to TRBD2. Trimming at V came to 4 bases and at J to 5 bases, leaving 7 bases not matched to a gene. Germline V gene data show CDR1 as SGHRS and CDR2 as YFSETQ. This CDR3 has 16 amino acids. In nucleotides, the CDR3 is TGCGCCAGCAGCCCCTACTGGACTAGCGGGGGGGAGACCCAGTACTTC. Translated: CASSPYWTSGGETQYF.

The genes are TRBV4-1 and TRBJ1-1; the D is unclear. Trimming removed 3 bases at V and 4 bases at J, with 9 bases between. Germline CDR1 reads MGHRA; CDR2 reads YSYEKL. CDR3 length equals 13 residues. The CDR3 region has the DNA TGCGCCAGCAGCCATTCCGGGTCCACTGAAGCTTTCTTT. This encodes CASSHSGSTEAFF.